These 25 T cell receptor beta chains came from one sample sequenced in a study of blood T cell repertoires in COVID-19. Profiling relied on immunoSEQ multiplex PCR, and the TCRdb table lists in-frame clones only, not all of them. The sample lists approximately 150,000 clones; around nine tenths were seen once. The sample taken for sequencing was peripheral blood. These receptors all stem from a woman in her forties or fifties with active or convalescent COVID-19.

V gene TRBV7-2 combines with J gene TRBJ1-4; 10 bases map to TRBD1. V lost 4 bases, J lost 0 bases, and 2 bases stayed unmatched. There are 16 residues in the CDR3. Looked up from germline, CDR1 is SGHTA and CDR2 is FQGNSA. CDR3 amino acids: CASSWTGGTTNEKLFF. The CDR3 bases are TGTGCCAGCAGCTGGACAGGGGGAACAACTAATGAAAAACTGTTTTTT.

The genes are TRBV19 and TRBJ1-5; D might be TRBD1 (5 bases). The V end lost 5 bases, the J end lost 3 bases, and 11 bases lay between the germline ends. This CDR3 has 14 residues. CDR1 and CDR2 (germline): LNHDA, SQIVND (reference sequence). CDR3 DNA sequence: TGTGCCAGTAGTCCACGGGGGACCAATCAGCCCCAGCATTTT. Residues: CASSPRGTNQPQHF.

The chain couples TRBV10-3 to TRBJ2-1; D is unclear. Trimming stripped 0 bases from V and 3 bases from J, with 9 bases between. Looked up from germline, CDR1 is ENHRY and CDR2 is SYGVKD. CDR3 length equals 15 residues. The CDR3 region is CAISESGVDYNEQFF. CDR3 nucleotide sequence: TGTGCCATCAGTGAGTCTGGAGTGGACTACAATGAGCAGTTCTTC.

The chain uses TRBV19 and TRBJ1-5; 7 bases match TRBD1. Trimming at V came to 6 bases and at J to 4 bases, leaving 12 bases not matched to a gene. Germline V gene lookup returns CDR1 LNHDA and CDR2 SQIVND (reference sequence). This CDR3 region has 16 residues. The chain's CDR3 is CASRRTPEGANQPQHF. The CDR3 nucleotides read TGTGCCAGTAGACGAACCCCGGAGGGGGCGAATCAGCCCCAGCATTTT.

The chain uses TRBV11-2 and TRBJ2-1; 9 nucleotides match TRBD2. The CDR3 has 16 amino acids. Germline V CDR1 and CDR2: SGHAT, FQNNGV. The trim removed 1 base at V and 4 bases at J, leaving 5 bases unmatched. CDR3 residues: CASSLGGGVFYNEQFF. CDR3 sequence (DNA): TGTGCCAGCAGCTTAGGCGGGGGGGTGTTTTACAATGAGCAGTTCTTC. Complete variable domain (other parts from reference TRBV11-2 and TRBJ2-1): EAGVAQSPRYKIIEKRQSVAFWCNPISGHATLYWYQQILGQGPKLLIQFQNNGVVDDSQLPKDRFSAERLKGVDSTLKIQPAKLEDSAVYLCASSLGGGVFYNEQFFGPGTRLTVL.

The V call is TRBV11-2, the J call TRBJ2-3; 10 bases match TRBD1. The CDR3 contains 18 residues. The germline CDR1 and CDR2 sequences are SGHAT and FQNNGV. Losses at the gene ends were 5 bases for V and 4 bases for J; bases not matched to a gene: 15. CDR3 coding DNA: TGTGCCAGCAGCGTCCGGGACAGGGGTCCCCCCGGCCCAGATACGCAGTATTTT. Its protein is CASSVRDRGPPGPDTQYF.

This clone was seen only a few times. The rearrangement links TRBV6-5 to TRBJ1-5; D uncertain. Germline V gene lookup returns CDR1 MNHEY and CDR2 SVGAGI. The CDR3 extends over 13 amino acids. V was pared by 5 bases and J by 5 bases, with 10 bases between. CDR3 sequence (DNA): TGTGCCAGCAGTAACAGAAGAGATCAGCCCCAGCATTTT. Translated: CASSNRRDQPQHF.

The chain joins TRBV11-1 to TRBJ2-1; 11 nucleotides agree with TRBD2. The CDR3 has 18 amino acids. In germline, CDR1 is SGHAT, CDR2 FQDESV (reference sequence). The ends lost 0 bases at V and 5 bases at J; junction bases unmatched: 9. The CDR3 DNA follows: TGTGCCAGCAGCTTAGCTGAGGTACTAGCGGGAGAGGACAATGAGCAGTTCTTC. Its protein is CASSLAEVLAGEDNEQFF.

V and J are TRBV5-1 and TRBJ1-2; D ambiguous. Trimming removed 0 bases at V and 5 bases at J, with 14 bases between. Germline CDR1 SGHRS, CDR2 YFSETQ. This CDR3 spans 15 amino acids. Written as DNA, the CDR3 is TGCGCCAGCAGCTTGGATCTCCCCGAAACTTATGGCTACACCTTC. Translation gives CASSLDLPETYGYTF.

The CDR3 loop reads CASSLGGGNTGELFF. DNA of the CDR3: TGCGCCAGCAGTCTCGGAGGAGGGAACACCGGGGAGCTGTTTTTT. The J gene is TRBJ2-2, the V gene TRBV4-1, with a tentative D call TRBD2 (5 bases). This CDR3 region has 15 residues. V was clipped by 6 bases and J by 1 base, with 12 bases between them. In germline, CDR1 is MGHRA, CDR2 YSYEKL.

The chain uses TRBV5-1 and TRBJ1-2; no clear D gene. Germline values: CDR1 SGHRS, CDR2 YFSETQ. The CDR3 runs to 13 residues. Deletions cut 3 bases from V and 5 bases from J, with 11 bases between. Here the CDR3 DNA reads TGCGCCAGCAGCTCGAAGTTGGAGTATGGCTACACCTTC. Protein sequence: CASSSKLEYGYTF. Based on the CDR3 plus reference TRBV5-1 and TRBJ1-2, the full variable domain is KAGVTQTPRYLIKTRGQQVTLSCSPISGHRSVSWYQQTPGQGLQFLFEYFSETQRNKGNFPGRFSGRQFSNSRSEMNVSTLELGDSALYLCASSSKLEYGYTFGSGTRLTVV.

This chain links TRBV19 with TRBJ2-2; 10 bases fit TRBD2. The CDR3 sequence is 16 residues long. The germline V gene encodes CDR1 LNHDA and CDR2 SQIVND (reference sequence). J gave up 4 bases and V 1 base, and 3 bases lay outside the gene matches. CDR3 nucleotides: TGTGCCAGTAGTATAGTACTAGCGGGACGCACCGGGGAGCTGTTTTTT. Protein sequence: CASSIVLAGRTGELFF.

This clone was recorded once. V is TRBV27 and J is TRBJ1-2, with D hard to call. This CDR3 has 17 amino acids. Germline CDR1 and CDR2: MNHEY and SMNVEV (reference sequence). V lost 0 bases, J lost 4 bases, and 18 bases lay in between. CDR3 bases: TGTGCCAGCAGTTTATCTTCGGGGAGAGGGTTGAGCTATGGCTACACCTTC. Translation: CASSLSSGRGLSYGYTF.

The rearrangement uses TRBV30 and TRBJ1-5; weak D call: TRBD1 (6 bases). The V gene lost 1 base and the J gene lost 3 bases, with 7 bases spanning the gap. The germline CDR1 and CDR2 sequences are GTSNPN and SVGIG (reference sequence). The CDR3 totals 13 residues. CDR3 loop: CAWSAGVNQPQHF. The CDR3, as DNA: TGTGCCTGGAGTGCAGGGGTCAATCAGCCCCAGCATTTT. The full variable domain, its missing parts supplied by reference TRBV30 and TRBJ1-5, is SQTIHQWPATLVQPVGSPLSLECTVEGTSNPNLYWYRQAAGRGLQLLFYSVGIGQISSEVPQNLSASRPQDRQFILSSKKLLLSDSGFYLCAWSAGVNQPQHFGDGTRLSIL.

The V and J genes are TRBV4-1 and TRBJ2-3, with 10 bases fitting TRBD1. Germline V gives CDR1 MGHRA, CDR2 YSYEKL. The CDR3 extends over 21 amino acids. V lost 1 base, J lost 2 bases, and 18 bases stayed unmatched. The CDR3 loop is CASSQAPGTGASVVITDTQYF. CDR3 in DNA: TGCGCCAGCAGCCAAGCACCCGGGACAGGGGCTAGTGTAGTTATCACAGATACGCAGTATTTT.

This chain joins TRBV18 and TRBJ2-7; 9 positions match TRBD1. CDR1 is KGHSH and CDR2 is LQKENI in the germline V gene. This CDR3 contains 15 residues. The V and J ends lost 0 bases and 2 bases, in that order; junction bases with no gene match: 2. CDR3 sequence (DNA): TGTGCCAGCTCACCACCGGGGACAGGGCCCTACGAGCAGTACTTC. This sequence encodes CASSPPGTGPYEQYF.

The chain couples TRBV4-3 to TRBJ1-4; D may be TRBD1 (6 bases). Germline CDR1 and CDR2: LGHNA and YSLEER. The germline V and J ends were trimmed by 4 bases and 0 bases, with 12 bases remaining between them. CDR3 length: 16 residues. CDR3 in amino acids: CASSPRRTATNEKLFF. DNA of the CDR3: TGCGCCAGCAGCCCCAGAAGGACAGCAACTAATGAAAAACTGTTTTTT.

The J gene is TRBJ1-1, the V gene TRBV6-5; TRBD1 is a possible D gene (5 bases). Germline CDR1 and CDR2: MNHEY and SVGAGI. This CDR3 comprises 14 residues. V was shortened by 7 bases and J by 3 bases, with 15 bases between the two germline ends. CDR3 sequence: CASTVTGVYTEAFF. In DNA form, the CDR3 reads TGTGCCAGCACTGTTACAGGCGTATACACTGAAGCTTTCTTT.

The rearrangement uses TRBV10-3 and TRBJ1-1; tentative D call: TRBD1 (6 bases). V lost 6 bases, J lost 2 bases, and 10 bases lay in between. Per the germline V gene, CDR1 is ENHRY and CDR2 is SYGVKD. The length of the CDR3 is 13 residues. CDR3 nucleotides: TGTGCCATCAGGCAGGGGATAAACACTGAAGCTTTCTTT. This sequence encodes CAIRQGINTEAFF.

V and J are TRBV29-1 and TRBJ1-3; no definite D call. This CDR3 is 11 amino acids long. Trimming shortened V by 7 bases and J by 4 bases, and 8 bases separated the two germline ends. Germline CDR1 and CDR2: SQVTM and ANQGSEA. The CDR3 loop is CSAVVGNTIYF. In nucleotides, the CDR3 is TGCAGCGCCGTAGTAGGAAACACCATATATTTT.

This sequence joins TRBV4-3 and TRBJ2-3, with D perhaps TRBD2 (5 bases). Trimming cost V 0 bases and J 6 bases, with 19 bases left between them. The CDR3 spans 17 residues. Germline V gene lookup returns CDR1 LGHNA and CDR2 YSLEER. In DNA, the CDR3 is TGCGCCAGCAGCCAAGATCTCGGCGGGTTTTCGTCCGATACGCAGTATTTT. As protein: CASSQDLGGFSSDTQYF.

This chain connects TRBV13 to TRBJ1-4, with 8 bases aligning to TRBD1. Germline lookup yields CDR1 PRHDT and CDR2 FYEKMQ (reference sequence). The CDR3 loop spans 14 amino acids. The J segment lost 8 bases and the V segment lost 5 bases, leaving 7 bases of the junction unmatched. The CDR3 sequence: CASSQGARVEKLFF. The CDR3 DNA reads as TGTGCCAGCAGCCAGGGGGCGAGGGTAGAAAAACTGTTTTTT.

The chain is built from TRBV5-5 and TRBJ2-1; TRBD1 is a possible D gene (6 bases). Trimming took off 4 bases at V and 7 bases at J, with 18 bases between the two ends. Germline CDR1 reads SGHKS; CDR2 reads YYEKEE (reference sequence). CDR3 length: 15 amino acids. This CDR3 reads CASSRASGQYNEQFF. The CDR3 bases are TGTGCCAGCAGCCGTGCATCCGGACAGTATAATGAGCAGTTCTTC.

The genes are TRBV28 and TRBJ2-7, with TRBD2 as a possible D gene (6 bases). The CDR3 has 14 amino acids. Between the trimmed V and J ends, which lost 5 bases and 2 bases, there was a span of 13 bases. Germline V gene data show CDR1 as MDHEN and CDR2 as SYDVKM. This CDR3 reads CASSPPGEAYEQYF. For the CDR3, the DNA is TGTGCCAGCAGTCCCCCTGGGGAGGCCTACGAGCAGTACTTC.

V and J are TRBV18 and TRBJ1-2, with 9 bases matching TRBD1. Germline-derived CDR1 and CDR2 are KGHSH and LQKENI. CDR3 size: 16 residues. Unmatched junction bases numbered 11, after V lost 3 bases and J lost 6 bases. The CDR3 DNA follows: TGTGCCAGCTCACCGATTCGTGCGGACAGGGGACATGGCTACACCTTC. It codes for CASSPIRADRGHGYTF.